Below are 8 T cell receptor beta chains sequenced from a single sample in a study of T-cell memory formation after mild COVID-19. TCRdb re-called the 5' RACE reads with MiXCR, one entry per CDR3 protein. This repertoire shows hundreds of thousands of distinct CDR3 sequences, roughly 20% found once; its top ten account for approximately 13%. The sample comprised PBMCs or a T cell subset sorted from them (not recorded which). The receptors derive from an adult woman who had mild COVID-19 (a few samples of this study predate the infection). Cell type and time point are not known.

This clonotype was observed a few times. V and J are TRBV20-1 and TRBJ2-2; D possibly corresponds to TRBD1 (6 bases). Trimming removed 1 base at V and 0 bases at J, with 15 bases between. This CDR3 has 17 amino acids. Germline V CDR1 and CDR2: DFQATT, SNEGSKA (reference sequence). The CDR3 region is CSARVSGTIANTGELFF. The CDR3 bases are TGCAGTGCTAGAGTCTCCGGGACAATCGCGAACACCGGGGAGCTGTTTTTT.

This clonotype was detected a few times. CDR3 sequence: CASSPRGDRVETQYF. The CDR3 DNA sequence: TGTGCCAGCAGCCCACGAGGGGACAGGGTGGAGACCCAGTACTTC. The chain recombines TRBV9 with TRBJ2-5, with 9 bases identical to TRBD1. J lost 5 bases, V lost 4 bases, and 9 bases had no gene match. This CDR3 is built from 15 residues. CDR1 and CDR2 from the germline V gene are SGDLS and YYNGEE.

This clonotype was observed a handful of times. The chain has TRBV6-1 and TRBJ2-7; no reliable D call. This CDR3 contains 14 residues. Trimming removed 7 bases from V and 3 bases from J, with 16 bases in between. CDR1 and CDR2 from the germline V gene are MNHNS and SASEGT. In nucleotides, the CDR3 is TGTGCCAGCAAGGCGCAGTTGGGTTTCTACGAGCAGTACTTC. Translating it yields CASKAQLGFYEQYF.

This clonotype turned up a few times. The chain has TRBV7-9 and TRBJ1-2; unclear D gene. V was trimmed by 1 base and J by 3 bases, leaving 12 bases between them. Germline V gene sequence: CDR1 SEHNR, CDR2 FQNEAQ (reference sequence). The CDR3 contains 15 residues. The DNA for the CDR3 is TGTGCCAGCAGCTTAGGAAGTAGGAGTTACTATGGCTACACCTTC. It yields the protein CASSLGSRSYYGYTF.

The sample holds a few counts of this clonotype. The chain employs TRBV12-3 or TRBV12-4 and TRBJ1-5, with 7 bases lining up with TRBD1. Trimming removed 4 bases from V and 6 bases from J; junction bases left unmatched: 9. The CDR3 spans 15 residues. CDR3 protein: CASSSSGTVRQPQHF. The CDR3 DNA sequence: TGTGCCAGCAGTTCCTCCGGGACAGTTCGTCAGCCCCAGCATTTT.

V usage is TRBV12-3 or TRBV12-4 and J usage is TRBJ2-7, with a tentative D call TRBD2 (5 bases). V lost 1 base, J lost 5 bases, and 12 bases lay in between. The CDR3 sequence is 14 residues long. CDR3 in amino acids: CASSLVPSSHEQYF. The CDR3 nucleotides are TGTGCCAGCAGTTTAGTGCCTAGCAGTCACGAGCAGTACTTC.

As concerns this clonotype: A read error may produce the germline difference seen at one junction end. This CDR3 is CASSPRLGVALF. The DNA of the CDR3 is TGTGCCAGCAGCCCCCGACTTGGGGTAGCGCTATTT. The chain joins TRBV6-5 to TRBJ1-1; D remains unclear. This CDR3 is 12 amino acids long. CDR1 is MNHEY, CDR2 SVGAGI, per germline.

This sequence joins TRBV3-1 and TRBJ1-6, with 8 bases aligning to TRBD1. The V gene end was trimmed by 5 bases and the J gene end by 9 bases; junction bases not matched to a gene: 9. Germline V gene lookup returns CDR1 LGHDT and CDR2 YNNKEL (reference sequence). The CDR3 loop spans 15 amino acids. The chain's CDR3 is CASSYEQGASSPLHF. The CDR3 DNA is TGTGCCAGCAGCTACGAGCAGGGGGCTTCTTCACCCCTCCACTTT.